The sequence of this T cell receptor (beta chain) was determined in a study of blood T cell repertoires in COVID-19. The overall study: Acute and convalescent COVID-19 specimens originated in the United States, Italy and Spain. PBMCs, B-cell-depleted T cells, or T cells provided the cDNA or gDNA that made up the material.

In the original processing: Amplified reference gene primers provided the basis for estimating nucleated cell counts. Here immunoSEQ multiplex PCR was the method, and the copy in TCRdb shows in-frame clones only, minus some. The DNA was the basis for D and trimming; V, J and clone size are from that table. The sample has tens of thousands of clones; 84% are singletons. This clone appeared a single time. V lost 5 bases and J 13 bases, leaving 26 bases between the germline ends. The CDR3 has 16 residues. Germline lookup yields CDR1 MNHEY and CDR2 SMNVEV (reference sequence). Sample: peripheral blood. The clonotype was recovered from a man aged 60 to 75 with acute or convalescent COVID-19. The chain has TRBV27 and TRBJ2-2, with a weak D call TRBD2 (5 bases). In DNA form, the CDR3 reads TGTGCCAGCAGTCCAAATTCCCGGGCCGGGCAAGAGGGGCTGTTTTTT. Its protein product is CASSPNSRAGQEGLFF.